Sequencing of this TCR beta chain was carried out in a study of T cells in Graves' hyperthyroidism and ophthalmopathy. It was RNA transcripts that yielded the amplified TCR beta CDR3 regions. The TCR CDR3 was amplified in a first-round RT-PCR using the HTBI primer set. TCRdb re-called the multiplex PCR reads through MiXCR, storing one row per CDR3 protein. The sample includes roughly 290,000 distinct CDR3 sequences, less than 15% of them seen just once. Criteria for exclusion of patients were uncontrolled infection, other autoimmune disease, pregnancy or lactation. The CDR3 consists of 17 residues. CDR1 is SEHNR, CDR2 FQNEAQ, per germline (reference sequence). After removal of 0 bases from V and 5 bases from J, the junction contained 9 bases not matched to a gene.

Sequencing used blood. The receptor was isolated from a woman younger than 45 with Graves' hyperthyroidism that later progressed to Graves' ophthalmopathy. The chain carries TRBV7-9 and TRBJ2-2, with TRBD1 matching over 7 bases. The CDR3, as DNA: TGTGCCAGCAGCTTAGCTGGGCCAGGGGGAGATACCGGGGAGCTGTTTTTT. Its translation: CASSLAGPGGDTGELFF.